Following are 2 T cell receptor beta chains from one sample sequenced in a study of radiotherapy plus CTLA-4 blockade in lung cancer. Sequenced by immunoSEQ multiplex PCR; TCRdb stores in-frame clones only, minus some. The sample includes 45,000 to 60,000 clones, 75% to 80% of them seen just once. This material consisted of peripheral blood, taken from a patient treated with radiotherapy plus ipilimumab. Source of these receptors: a human donor with non-small cell lung cancer whose response to radiotherapy plus ipilimumab could not be evaluated.

This rearrangement joins TRBV5-1 to TRBJ2-3, with D tentatively TRBD1 (6 bases). Germline lookup yields CDR1 SGHRS and CDR2 YFSETQ. This CDR3 spans 14 amino acids. The V end lost 4 bases, the J end lost 6 bases, and 15 bases lay between the germline ends. This CDR3 is CASSPGRDMDTQYF. DNA of the CDR3: TGCGCCAGCAGCCCGGGACGGGACATGGATACGCAGTATTTT.

This clone was counted a few times. The chain employs TRBV19 and TRBJ2-2, with 7 bases that match TRBD1. Germline V CDR1 and CDR2: LNHDA, SQIVND (reference sequence). The J segment lost 1 base and the V segment lost 9 bases, leaving 11 bases of the junction unmatched. The CDR3 runs 16 residues. The CDR3 DNA reads as TGTGCCAGCAAAGCCCTTACAGGGGAGAACACCGGGGAGCTGTTTTTT. It codes for CASKALTGENTGELFF.